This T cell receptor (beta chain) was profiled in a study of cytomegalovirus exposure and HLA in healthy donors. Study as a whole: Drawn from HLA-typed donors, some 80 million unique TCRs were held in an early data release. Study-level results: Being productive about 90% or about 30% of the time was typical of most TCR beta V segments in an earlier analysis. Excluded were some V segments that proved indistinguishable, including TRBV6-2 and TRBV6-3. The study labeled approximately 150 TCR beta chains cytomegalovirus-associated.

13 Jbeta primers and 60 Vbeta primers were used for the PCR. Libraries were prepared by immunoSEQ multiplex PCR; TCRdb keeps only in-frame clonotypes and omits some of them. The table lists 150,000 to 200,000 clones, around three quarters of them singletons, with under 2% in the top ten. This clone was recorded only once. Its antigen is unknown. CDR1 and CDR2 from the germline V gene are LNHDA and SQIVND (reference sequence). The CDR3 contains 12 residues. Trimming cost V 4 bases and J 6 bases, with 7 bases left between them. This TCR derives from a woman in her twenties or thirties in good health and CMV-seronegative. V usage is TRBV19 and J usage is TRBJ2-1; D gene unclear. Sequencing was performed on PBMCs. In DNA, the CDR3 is TGTGCCAGTAGTAGTTTCGTCAATGAGCAGTTCTTC. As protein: CASSSFVNEQFF.